This T cell receptor beta chain was obtained from a study of T cell repertoires in ileal Crohn's disease. As for the study in general: At surgery, about 38% of patients smoked, with median disease duration around 8 years. At postoperative colonoscopy, neoterminal ileum biopsies were taken as M6. General study results and limits: Compared with CD4 T cells, sorted CD8 cells carried more expanded clones. Active smokers at surgery had more clonal expansions than non-smokers.

Judged by abundance, this clone is medium-sized. Its antigen is still unknown. As for time point: neoterminal ileum biopsy at postoperative endoscopy, about 6 months after surgery. Germline assignment: CDR1 SGHVT and CDR2 SQSDAQ. The CDR3 length is 15 residues. The V end lost 2 bases, the J end lost 1 base, and 11 bases lay between the germline ends. The method was immunoSEQ multiplex PCR; TCRdb's version includes in-frame clones alone and lacks a portion of them. The sample consists of 13,000 or so clones, approximately 78% of them appearing once. The chain joins TRBV7-4 to TRBJ2-5; unclear D gene. This receptor was identified in an adult with Crohn's disease. The sample was ileal tissue. Written as DNA, the CDR3 is TGTGCCAGCAGCTTATCGACTCTCCGCCAAGAGACCCAGTACTTC. It is translated as CASSLSTLRQETQYF.